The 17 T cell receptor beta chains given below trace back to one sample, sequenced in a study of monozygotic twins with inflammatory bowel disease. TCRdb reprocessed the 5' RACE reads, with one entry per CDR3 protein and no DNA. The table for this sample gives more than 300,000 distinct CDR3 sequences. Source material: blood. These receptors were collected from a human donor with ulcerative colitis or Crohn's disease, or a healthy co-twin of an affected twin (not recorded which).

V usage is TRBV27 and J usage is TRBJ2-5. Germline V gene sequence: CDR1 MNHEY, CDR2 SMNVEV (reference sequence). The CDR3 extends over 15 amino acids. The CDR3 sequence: CASSLSGSYQETLYF.

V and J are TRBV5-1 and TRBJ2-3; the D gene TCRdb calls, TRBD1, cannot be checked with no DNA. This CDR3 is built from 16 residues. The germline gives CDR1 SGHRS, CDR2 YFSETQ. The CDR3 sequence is CASSPKAWDPADTQYF.

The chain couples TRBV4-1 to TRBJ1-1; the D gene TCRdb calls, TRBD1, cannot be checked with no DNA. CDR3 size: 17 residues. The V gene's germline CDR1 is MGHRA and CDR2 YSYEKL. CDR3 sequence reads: CASSQDDRGLRGTEAFF.

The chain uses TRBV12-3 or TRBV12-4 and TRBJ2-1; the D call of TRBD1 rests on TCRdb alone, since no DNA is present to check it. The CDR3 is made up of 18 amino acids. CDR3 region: CASSFTGGGAGGYNEQFF.

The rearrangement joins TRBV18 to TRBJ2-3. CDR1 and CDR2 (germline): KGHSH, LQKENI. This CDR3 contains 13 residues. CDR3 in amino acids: CASSPPTWGTQYF.

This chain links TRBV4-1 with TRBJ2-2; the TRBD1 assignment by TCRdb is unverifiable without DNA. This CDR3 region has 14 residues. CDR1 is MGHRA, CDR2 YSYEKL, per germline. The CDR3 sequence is CATKPGPNTGELFF.

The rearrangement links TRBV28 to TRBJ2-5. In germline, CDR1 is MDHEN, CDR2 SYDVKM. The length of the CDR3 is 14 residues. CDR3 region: CASTTQLKTETQYF.

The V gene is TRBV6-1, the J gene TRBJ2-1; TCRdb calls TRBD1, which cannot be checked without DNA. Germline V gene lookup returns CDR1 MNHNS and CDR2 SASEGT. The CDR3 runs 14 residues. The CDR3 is CASSEGASYNEQFF.

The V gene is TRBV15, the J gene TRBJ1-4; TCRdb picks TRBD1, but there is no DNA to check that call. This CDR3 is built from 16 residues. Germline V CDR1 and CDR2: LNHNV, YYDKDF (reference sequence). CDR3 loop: CATSRDLQGLNEKLSF.

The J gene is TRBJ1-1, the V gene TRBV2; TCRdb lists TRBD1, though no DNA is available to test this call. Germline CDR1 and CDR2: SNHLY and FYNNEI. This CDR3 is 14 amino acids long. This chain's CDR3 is CASIIRTGGTEAFF.

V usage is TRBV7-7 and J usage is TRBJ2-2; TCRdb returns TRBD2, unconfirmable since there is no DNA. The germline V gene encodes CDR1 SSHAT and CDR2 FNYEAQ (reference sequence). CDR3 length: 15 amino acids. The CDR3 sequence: CASSSMQGGTGELFF.

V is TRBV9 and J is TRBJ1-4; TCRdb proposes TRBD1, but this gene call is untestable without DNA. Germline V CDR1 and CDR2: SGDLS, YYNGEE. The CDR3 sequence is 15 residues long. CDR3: CASSPRDTLNEKLFF.

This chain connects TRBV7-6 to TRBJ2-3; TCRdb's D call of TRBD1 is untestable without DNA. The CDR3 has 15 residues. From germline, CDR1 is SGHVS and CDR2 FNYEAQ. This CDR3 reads CASRGRQGLPDTQYF.

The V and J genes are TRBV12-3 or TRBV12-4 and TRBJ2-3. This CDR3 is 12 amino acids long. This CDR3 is CASRNVGDTQYF.

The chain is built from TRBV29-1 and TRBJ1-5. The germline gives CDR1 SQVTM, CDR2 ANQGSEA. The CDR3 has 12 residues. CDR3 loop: CSGGDTDQPQHF.

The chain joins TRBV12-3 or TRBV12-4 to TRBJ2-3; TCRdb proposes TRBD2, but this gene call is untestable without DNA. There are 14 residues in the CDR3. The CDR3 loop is CASSRGGTPDTQYF.

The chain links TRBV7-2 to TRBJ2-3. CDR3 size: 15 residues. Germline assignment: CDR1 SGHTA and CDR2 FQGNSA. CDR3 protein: CAITRIRDATDTQYF.